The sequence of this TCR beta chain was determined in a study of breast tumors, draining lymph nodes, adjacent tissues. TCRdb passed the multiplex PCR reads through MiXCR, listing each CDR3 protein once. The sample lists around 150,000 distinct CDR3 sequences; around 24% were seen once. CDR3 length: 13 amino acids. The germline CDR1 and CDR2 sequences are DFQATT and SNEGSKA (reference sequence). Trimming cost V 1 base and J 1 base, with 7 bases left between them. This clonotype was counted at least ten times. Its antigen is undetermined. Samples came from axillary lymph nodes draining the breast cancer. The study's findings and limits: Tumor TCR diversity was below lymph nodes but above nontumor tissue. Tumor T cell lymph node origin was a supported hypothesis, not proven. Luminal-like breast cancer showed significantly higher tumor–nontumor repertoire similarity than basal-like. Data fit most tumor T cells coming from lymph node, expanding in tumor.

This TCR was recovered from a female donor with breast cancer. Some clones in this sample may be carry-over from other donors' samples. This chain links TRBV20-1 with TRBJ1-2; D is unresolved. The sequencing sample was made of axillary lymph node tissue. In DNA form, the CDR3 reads TGCAGTGCTAGAGTTAACAGTAACTATGGCTACACCTTC. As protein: CSARVNSNYGYTF.